The 3 T cell receptor beta chains presented below share a single source sample, sequenced in a study of breast tumors, draining lymph nodes, adjacent tissues. TCRdb ran MiXCR on the multiplex PCR reads and lists one entry per CDR3 protein. The sample has about 25,000 distinct CDR3 sequences, about 25% seen once. Sequenced material: breast tumor tissue. These TCRs come from a female donor with breast cancer. Some clones in this sample may be carry-over from other donors' samples.

The chain has TRBV10-3 and TRBJ2-7, with 8 bases fitting TRBD1. The CDR3 is made up of 15 amino acids. Germline-derived CDR1 and CDR2 are ENHRY and SYGVKD. V lost 6 bases, J lost 0 bases, and 7 bases stayed unmatched. CDR3 protein: CAIRPDRGGSYEQYF. The DNA of the CDR3 is TGTGCCATCAGGCCCGACAGGGGTGGCTCCTACGAGCAGTACTTC.

This clonotype was found many times. The genes are TRBV7-3 and TRBJ2-3, with 7 bases matching TRBD2. CDR1 and CDR2 from the germline V gene are SGHTA and FQGTGA. CDR3 size: 15 residues. After removal of 3 bases from V and 4 bases from J, the junction contained 7 bases not matched to a gene. The chain's CDR3 is CASSLIGGVADTQYF. The CDR3 nucleotides read TGTGCCAGCAGCTTGATTGGGGGGGTCGCAGATACGCAGTATTTT.

This clonotype was counted only a few times. A much larger clone lies one base from this, so it may be a read error. Here the CDR3 omits its conserved ending phenylalanine or tryptophan, so a read error is the likely source. The chain employs TRBV12-3 or TRBV12-4 and TRBJ1-3, with D perhaps TRBD1 (6 bases). V lost 6 bases, J lost 4 bases, and 16 bases lay in between. The CDR3 is 15 amino acids. DNA for the CDR3: TGTGCCAGCAGAACCTCCGGGGGGGCGGGAAACACCATATATTCT. Residues: CASRTSGGAGNTIYS.